This is a list of T cell receptor beta chains from one sample in a study of T cell responses to AZD1222 COVID-19 vaccine. The protocol was immunoSEQ multiplex PCR, while the TCRdb copy is restricted to in-frame clones and leaves out a portion. The repertoire consists of some 130,000 clones, with about 94% occurring once and the leading ten covering about 3.8%. The specimen was peripheral blood, collected on day 0 of AZD1222 vaccination. Receptor source: an adult in good health. CDR3s include the opening cysteine and the closing phenylalanine or tryptophan. The order of the fields is clone size, V gene, J gene, CDR3 length, CDR3 protein. The size field is filled for only some rows; it gives once, few, many or a size class.

clone_size: -; v_call: TRBV27; j_call: TRBJ1-1; cdr3_length: 14; cdr3_aa: CASSPTGGGTEAFF
clone_size: -; v_call: TRBV19; j_call: TRBJ2-1; cdr3_length: 15; cdr3_aa: CASSIGGTGGTKQFF
clone_size: once; v_call: TRBV10-3; j_call: TRBJ1-1; cdr3_length: 15; cdr3_aa: CAISSRGQGVFGAFF
clone_size: -; v_call: TRBV5-4; j_call: TRBJ2-1; cdr3_length: 15; cdr3_aa: CASSLWRSSYNEQFF
clone_size: -; v_call: TRBV24-1; j_call: TRBJ2-1; cdr3_length: 17; cdr3_aa: CATSDFKDRGQEGEQFF
clone_size: once; v_call: TRBV7-9; j_call: TRBJ2-6; cdr3_length: 18; cdr3_aa: CASSSPGTGISGANVLTF
clone_size: -; v_call: TRBV20-1; j_call: TRBJ2-1; cdr3_length: 11; cdr3_aa: CSAAPSLEQFF
clone_size: -; v_call: TRBV4-3; j_call: TRBJ2-7; cdr3_length: 14; cdr3_aa: CASSQGTASYEQYF
clone_size: -; v_call: TRBV4-3; j_call: TRBJ2-2; cdr3_length: 15; cdr3_aa: CASSLLDRGAGELFF
clone_size: -; v_call: TRBV30; j_call: TRBJ1-6; cdr3_length: 16; cdr3_aa: CAWSAPQGRDNSPLHF
clone_size: -; v_call: TRBV5-4; j_call: TRBJ1-1; cdr3_length: 16; cdr3_aa: CASSGGVRPANTEAFF
clone_size: -; v_call: TRBV3-1/TRBV3-2; j_call: TRBJ2-4; cdr3_length: 16; cdr3_aa: CASSLHSGPEKNIQYF
clone_size: -; v_call: TRBV11-3; j_call: TRBJ2-7; cdr3_length: 17; cdr3_aa: CASSLEIELAGVFEQYF
clone_size: -; v_call: TRBV5-1; j_call: TRBJ1-2; cdr3_length: 13; cdr3_aa: CASSWGQNYGYTF
clone_size: -; v_call: TRBV6-4; j_call: TRBJ2-3; cdr3_length: 14; cdr3_aa: CASSDGRFTDTQYF
clone_size: -; v_call: TRBV12-3/TRBV12-4; j_call: TRBJ1-1; cdr3_length: 13; cdr3_aa: CASQRVLNTEAFF
clone_size: few; v_call: TRBV14; j_call: TRBJ2-7; cdr3_length: 11; cdr3_aa: CASSQGHEQYF
clone_size: -; v_call: TRBV27; j_call: TRBJ1-6; cdr3_length: 16; cdr3_aa: CASSFERGAPSAPLHF
clone_size: -; v_call: TRBV5-1; j_call: TRBJ1-1; cdr3_length: 15; cdr3_aa: CASSLIGQSNTEAFF
clone_size: once; v_call: TRBV19; j_call: TRBJ2-7; cdr3_length: 14; cdr3_aa: CASSERPSSYEQYF
clone_size: -; v_call: TRBV6-5; j_call: TRBJ2-2; cdr3_length: 14; cdr3_aa: CASSSNDRTGELFF
clone_size: -; v_call: TRBV4-2; j_call: TRBJ2-1; cdr3_length: 17; cdr3_aa: CASSQDRGDESDYEQFF
clone_size: -; v_call: TRBV5-4; j_call: TRBJ1-2; cdr3_length: 15; cdr3_aa: CASSLGGAGGYGYTF
clone_size: -; v_call: TRBV19; j_call: TRBJ1-1; cdr3_length: 13; cdr3_aa: CASSTDRVSSAFF
clone_size: -; v_call: TRBV19; j_call: TRBJ2-7; cdr3_length: 15; cdr3_aa: CASRPTGGRSYEQYF
clone_size: -; v_call: TRBV14; j_call: TRBJ2-7; cdr3_length: 13; cdr3_aa: CASSPDLLGEQYF
clone_size: -; v_call: TRBV27; j_call: TRBJ2-3; cdr3_length: 16; cdr3_aa: CASSLTAGGLTDTQYF
clone_size: -; v_call: TRBV27; j_call: TRBJ1-5; cdr3_length: 14; cdr3_aa: CASSPGGPFQPQHF
clone_size: -; v_call: TRBV5-4; j_call: TRBJ2-7; cdr3_length: 15; cdr3_aa: CASSLSLAGGDEQYF
clone_size: -; v_call: TRBV6-5; j_call: TRBJ1-4; cdr3_length: 15; cdr3_aa: CASTSPGHINEKLFF
clone_size: once; v_call: TRBV19; j_call: TRBJ1-1; cdr3_length: 15; cdr3_aa: CASSVLGQPNTEAFF
clone_size: -; v_call: TRBV6-4; j_call: TRBJ1-5; cdr3_length: 13; cdr3_aa: CASSEQQDQPQHF
clone_size: -; v_call: TRBV12-5; j_call: TRBJ2-3; cdr3_length: 19; cdr3_aa: CASGLVRPRLAGGTDTQYF
clone_size: -; v_call: TRBV28; j_call: TRBJ2-7; cdr3_length: 13; cdr3_aa: CASSFLSSYEQYF
clone_size: -; v_call: TRBV7-2; j_call: TRBJ2-5; cdr3_length: 16; cdr3_aa: CASSIRLAGGGETQYF
clone_size: -; v_call: TRBV14; j_call: TRBJ1-1; cdr3_length: 13; cdr3_aa: CASRGQVPTEAFF
clone_size: -; v_call: TRBV19; j_call: TRBJ2-1; cdr3_length: 17; cdr3_aa: CASSKLAGAYIYNEQFF
clone_size: -; v_call: TRBV6-4; j_call: TRBJ2-1; cdr3_length: 13; cdr3_aa: CASSSSLYNEQFF
clone_size: -; v_call: TRBV7-8; j_call: TRBJ2-7; cdr3_length: 15; cdr3_aa: CASSFERESIYEQYF
clone_size: -; v_call: TRBV5-6; j_call: TRBJ1-5; cdr3_length: 14; cdr3_aa: CASSLEGSRQPQHF
clone_size: once; v_call: TRBV27; j_call: TRBJ1-6; cdr3_length: 16; cdr3_aa: CASSPWTGFGNSPLHF
clone_size: -; v_call: TRBV27; j_call: TRBJ2-7; cdr3_length: 14; cdr3_aa: CASRGWDSTYEQYF
clone_size: -; v_call: TRBV19; j_call: TRBJ1-4; cdr3_length: 10; cdr3_aa: CASSGKKLFF
clone_size: -; v_call: TRBV12-3/TRBV12-4; j_call: TRBJ1-2; cdr3_length: 13; cdr3_aa: CASSSSGVYGYTF
clone_size: few; v_call: TRBV6-2/TRBV6-3; j_call: TRBJ1-2; cdr3_length: 14; cdr3_aa: CASSPTSTGHGYTF
clone_size: once; v_call: TRBV28; j_call: TRBJ2-6; cdr3_length: 14; cdr3_aa: CATSVFSGANVLTF
clone_size: -; v_call: TRBV30; j_call: TRBJ2-1; cdr3_length: 17; cdr3_aa: CAWSVQGASGRLYEQFF
clone_size: -; v_call: TRBV4-1; j_call: TRBJ2-5; cdr3_length: 20; cdr3_aa: CASSQWGAPRGQGYQETQYF
clone_size: -; v_call: TRBV7-8; j_call: TRBJ1-1; cdr3_length: 15; cdr3_aa: CASSLRPQGTTEAFF
clone_size: -; v_call: TRBV12-3/TRBV12-4; j_call: TRBJ1-2; cdr3_length: 13; cdr3_aa: CASSLVGSYGYTF
clone_size: once; v_call: TRBV7-9; j_call: TRBJ1-5; cdr3_length: 14; cdr3_aa: CASSLGGRDQPQHF